This T cell receptor (beta chain) was profiled in a study of cytomegalovirus exposure and HLA in healthy donors. Both 60 Vbeta primers and 13 Jbeta primers went into the PCR. This table comes from immunoSEQ multiplex PCR, and its TCRdb copy is limited to in-frame clones, with some not included. The sample has 150,000 to 200,000 clones, around 83% seen once. With 2 bases clipped from V and 8 bases from J, the junction kept 3 bases outside the gene matches. This CDR3 region has 13 residues. CDR1 and CDR2 (germline): MNHEY, SVGAGI. The specimen was PBMCs. The sequence came from a woman aged 18-29 years in good health and CMV-seronegative. This sequence joins TRBV6-5 and TRBJ1-2; TRBD1 agrees at 9 bases. The CDR3 protein is CASSYRTGDGYTF. Here the CDR3 DNA reads TGTGCCAGCAGTTACAGGACAGGGGACGGCTACACCTTC.